This TCR beta chain was retrieved from a study of T cells after yellow fever vaccination. Study as a whole: The SMART-Seq v4 Ultra Low Input method served to prepare the low-cell-number fractions.

TCRdb reprocessed the 5' RACE reads via MiXCR and lists one record per CDR3 protein. The sample gives hundreds of thousands of distinct CDR3 sequences, approximately 8% of which show up once; about 3.7% is in the top ten. Comment on this clonotype: Its antigen is not known.

Trimming stripped 3 bases from V and 5 bases from J, with 4 bases between. The CDR3 spans 11 residues. Study conclusions and caveats: There was a small share of clonotypes that showed up in both the CD4 and CD8 compartments. Contaminating bulk clonotypes could be abundant in FACS-sorted repertoires.

The sequence derives from a young man who received the YFV17D yellow fever vaccine. The source material was CD4+ T cells sorted from PBMCs, sampled 5 days after the yellow fever booster vaccination. The chain employs TRBV12-3 or TRBV12-4 and TRBJ2-5; D gene ambiguous. This chain's CDR3 is CASSFVETQYF. CDR3 bases: TGTGCCAGCAGTTTTGTGGAGACCCAGTACTTC.